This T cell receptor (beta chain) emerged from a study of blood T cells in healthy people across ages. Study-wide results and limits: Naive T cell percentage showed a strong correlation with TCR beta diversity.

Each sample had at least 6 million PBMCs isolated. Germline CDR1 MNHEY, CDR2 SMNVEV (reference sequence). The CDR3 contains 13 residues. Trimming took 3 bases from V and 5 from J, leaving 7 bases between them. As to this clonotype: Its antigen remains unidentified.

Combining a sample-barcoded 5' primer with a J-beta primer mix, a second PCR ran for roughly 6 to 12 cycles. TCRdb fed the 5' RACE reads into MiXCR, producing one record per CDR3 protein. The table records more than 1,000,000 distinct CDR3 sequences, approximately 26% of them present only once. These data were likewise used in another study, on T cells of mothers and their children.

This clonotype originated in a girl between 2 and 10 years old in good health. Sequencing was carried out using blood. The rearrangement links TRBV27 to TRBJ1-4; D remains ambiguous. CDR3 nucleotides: TGTGCCAGCAGTTTGTTGTACAATGAAAAACTGTTTTTT. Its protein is CASSLLYNEKLFF.